Listed here are 27 T cell receptor beta chains from one sample, sequenced in a study of blood T cell repertoires in COVID-19. TCRdb keeps only in-frame clones here, not all; method: immunoSEQ multiplex PCR. This table has hundreds of thousands of clones, roughly 90% appearing once. Source material: peripheral blood. These receptors were taken from a man in his forties with acute or convalescent COVID-19.

The chain combines TRBV5-1 with TRBJ1-1; the D gene is possibly TRBD1 (5 bases). The length of the CDR3 is 13 residues. The V gene lost 2 bases and the J gene lost 5 bases, with 10 bases spanning the gap. Germline CDR1 SGHRS, CDR2 YFSETQ. As DNA, the CDR3 is TGCGCCAGCAGCTTCGGGGGAGGAACTGAAGCTTTCTTT. Its translation is CASSFGGGTEAFF. Using reference TRBV5-1 and TRBJ1-1 for the parts outside the CDR3, the full variable domain is KAGVTQTPRYLIKTRGQQVTLSCSPISGHRSVSWYQQTPGQGLQFLFEYFSETQRNKGNFPGRFSGRQFSNSRSEMNVSTLELGDSALYLCASSFGGGTEAFFGQGTRLTVV.

This sequence joins TRBV19 and TRBJ1-2; 8 bases match TRBD1. The CDR3 consists of 13 residues. Losses at the gene ends were 3 bases for V and 8 bases for J; bases not matched to a gene: 5. From germline, CDR1 is LNHDA and CDR2 SQIVND (reference sequence). This chain's CDR3 is CASSMQGAGGYTF. CDR3 nucleotides: TGTGCCAGTAGTATGCAGGGGGCCGGAGGCTACACCTTC.

This clone has more than one count but fewer than ten. The V gene is TRBV19, the J gene TRBJ1-4; 8 nucleotides match TRBD1. The length of the CDR3 is 15 residues. Trimming removed 4 bases from V and 6 bases from J; junction bases left unmatched: 7. Germline V CDR1 and CDR2: LNHDA, SQIVND (reference sequence). CDR3 region: CASSRQGPQYEKLFF. CDR3 bases: TGTGCCAGTAGTAGACAGGGGCCCCAATATGAAAAACTGTTTTTT.

V gene TRBV25-1 combines with J gene TRBJ2-1; D is possibly TRBD1 (6 bases). The CDR3 covers 11 residues. Germline V gene sequence: CDR1 MGHDK, CDR2 SYGVNS. Trimming removed 6 bases at V and 13 bases at J, with 13 bases between. Here the CDR3 reads CASRRGSSQFF. The CDR3 coding sequence is TGTGCCAGCAGGAGGGGGAGTTCACAGTTCTTC.

This chain joins TRBV7-9 and TRBJ2-3; D ambiguous. The V gene lost 3 bases and the J gene lost 7 bases, with 8 bases spanning the gap. In germline, CDR1 is SEHNR, CDR2 FQNEAQ (reference sequence). The CDR3 totals 12 residues. CDR3 in DNA: TGTGCCAGCAGCTTTATATTAAATACGCAGTATTTT. It specifies CASSFILNTQYF.

CDR3 DNA sequence: TGTGCCAGCTTTAAGACACCGACGAAGTACACCGGGGAGCTGTTTTTT. This sequence encodes CASFKTPTKYTGELFF. J is TRBJ2-2 and V is TRBV18; no definite D call. V was clipped by 7 bases and J by 3 bases, with 18 bases between them. The CDR3 loop spans 16 amino acids. Germline CDR1 reads KGHSH; CDR2 reads LQKENI.

The chain links TRBV7-9 to TRBJ2-7; tentative D call: TRBD1 (6 bases). The V gene lost 1 base and the J gene lost 2 bases, with 21 bases spanning the gap. Germline CDR1 is SEHNR and CDR2 is FQNEAQ (reference sequence). The CDR3 length is 18 residues. The CDR3 is CASSLGGASTGKTYEQYF. The CDR3 coding sequence is TGTGCCAGCAGCTTAGGAGGCGCCTCGACAGGAAAAACCTACGAGCAGTACTTC.

This chain connects TRBV24-1 to TRBJ2-5; the D gene is possibly TRBD2 (5 bases). The CDR3 sequence is 13 residues long. V was trimmed by 9 bases and J by 4 bases, leaving 14 bases between them. CDR1 and CDR2 (germline): KGHDR, SFDVKD. The CDR3 bases are TGTGCCACCGGCGGGTCTCCTGTAGAGACCCAGTACTTC. It specifies CATGGSPVETQYF.

The chain has TRBV11-2 and TRBJ1-5; D may be TRBD1 (5 bases). Germline CDR1 reads SGHAT; CDR2 reads FQNNGV. Trimming took off 4 bases at V and 9 bases at J, with 10 bases between the two ends. The CDR3 length is 12 residues. CDR3 in DNA: TGTGCCAGCAGCTCCGGCGGGGGGCCCCAGCATTTT. Translated, it gives CASSSGGGPQHF.

This clone was recorded only once. The chain joins TRBV29-1 to TRBJ2-1, with D maybe TRBD2 (6 bases). The V and J ends lost 1 base and 9 bases respectively, with 16 bases between them. This CDR3 has 14 amino acids. Germline V gives CDR1 SQVTM, CDR2 ANQGSEA. CDR3 DNA: TGCAGCGTTGAAGGGGGGGACCTTTTCGTTGAGCAGTTCTTC. Its protein is CSVEGGDLFVEQFF.

The chain is built from TRBV6-6 and TRBJ1-1; TRBD1 agrees at 9 bases. V was pared by 5 bases and J by 6 bases, with 16 bases of the junction left unmatched. Germline CDR1 MNHNY, CDR2 SVGAGI (reference sequence). The CDR3 loop spans 17 amino acids. Here the CDR3 reads CASSRHTGGAYRAEAFF. The CDR3 DNA reads TGTGCCAGCAGTCGGCATACAGGGGGCGCCTATAGGGCTGAAGCTTTCTTT.

The J gene is TRBJ2-3, the V gene TRBV5-1; TRBD2 matches at 11 bases. This CDR3 spans 14 amino acids. Germline V CDR1 and CDR2: SGHRS, YFSETQ. The V segment lost 5 bases and the J segment 6 bases; nucleotides outside the gene matches: 5. In nucleotides, the CDR3 is TGCGCCAGCAGTCGCGGGACTAGCGGCGATACGCAGTATTTT. Translation: CASSRGTSGDTQYF.

The sample holds one count of this clone. The chain recombines TRBV27 with TRBJ1-2; TRBD1 matches at 8 bases. This CDR3 contains 12 residues. V gave up 10 bases and J gave up 7 bases; unmatched junction bases: 8. CDR1 is MNHEY, CDR2 SMNVEV, per germline (reference sequence). In nucleotides, the CDR3 is TGTGCCACCCAGGGGGCCGATGGTGGCTACACCTTC. Translation: CATQGADGGYTF.

This clone was found a few times. The rearrangement uses TRBV7-9 and TRBJ1-3; D unclear. CDR3 size: 13 residues. V was cut by 2 bases and J by 7 bases, with 9 bases left in between. Germline V gene lookup returns CDR1 SEHNR and CDR2 FQNEAQ (reference sequence). CDR3 sequence reads: CASSLLVGNTIYF. CDR3 nucleotide sequence: TGTGCCAGCAGCTTATTAGTTGGTAACACCATATATTTT.

The chain combines TRBV6-5 with TRBJ2-7, with 7 nucleotides matching TRBD1. J was trimmed by 7 bases and V by 5 bases; bases with no gene match: 8. The CDR3 covers 13 residues. Germline loops: CDR1 MNHEY, CDR2 SVGAGI. The CDR3 coding sequence is TGTGCCAGCAGTACCACAGGGGCTAGGGAGCAGTACTTC. Translation: CASSTTGAREQYF.

This clone was picked up a small number of times. The genes are TRBV7-6 and TRBJ1-1, with 10 bases identical to TRBD1. The CDR3 runs 13 residues. Germline lookup yields CDR1 SGHVS and CDR2 FNYEAQ. The J segment lost 10 bases and the V segment lost 1 base, leaving 3 bases of the junction unmatched. This CDR3 is CASSLGQGAGAFF. The DNA of the CDR3 is TGTGCCAGCAGCTTAGGACAGGGGGCGGGAGCTTTCTTT.

The chain has TRBV4-3 and TRBJ1-6; no clear D gene. Germline CDR1 and CDR2: LGHNA and YSLEER. The V end lost 0 bases, the J end lost 10 bases, and 7 bases lay between the germline ends. The CDR3 contains 13 residues. The CDR3 DNA follows: TGCGCCAGCAGCCAAGATCCTATATCACCCCTCCACTTT. Protein product: CASSQDPISPLHF.

J is TRBJ1-2 and V is TRBV14; D is possibly TRBD1 (5 bases). CDR1 SGHDN and CDR2 FVKESK come from the germline V gene. The V and J ends lost 4 bases and 2 bases respectively, with 8 bases between them. This CDR3 spans 13 amino acids. The CDR3 nucleotides are TGTGCCAGCAGCCCCCCAGGGAACTATGGCTACACCTTC. This gives the protein CASSPPGNYGYTF.

The count of this clone is one. This sequence joins TRBV7-9 and TRBJ1-2, with D hard to call. The CDR3 sequence is 13 residues long. Between the trimmed V and J ends, which lost 5 bases and 3 bases, there was a span of 10 bases. CDR1 is SEHNR, CDR2 FQNEAQ, per germline (reference sequence). The CDR3 region is CASSPRVDYGYTF. In DNA, the CDR3 is TGTGCCAGCAGCCCGCGGGTGGACTATGGCTACACCTTC.

This clone showed up just once. The chain is built from TRBV15 and TRBJ1-3, with 7 nucleotides matching TRBD1. The CDR3 runs 16 residues. Unmatched junction bases numbered 6, after V lost 4 bases and J lost 0 bases. The V gene's germline CDR1 is LNHNV and CDR2 YYDKDF (reference sequence). The CDR3 here is CATSIRGTDSGNTIYF. CDR3 in DNA: TGTGCCACCAGCATCCGGGGGACAGACTCTGGAAACACCATATATTTT.

A single count supports this clone. The genes are TRBV5-4 and TRBJ1-2; TRBD1 aligns across 9 bases. The CDR3 sequence is 14 residues long. With 3 bases clipped from V and 3 bases from J, the junction kept 3 bases outside the gene matches. The V gene's germline CDR1 is SGHNT and CDR2 YYREEE (reference sequence). The CDR3 nucleotides read TGTGCCAGCAGCTCGGGACAGGGCTACTATGGCTACACCTTC. Amino acid sequence: CASSSGQGYYGYTF.

The chain combines TRBV1 with TRBJ1-1; whether TRBD1, the table's D call, matches the DNA was not checked. TRBV1 corresponds to a pseudogene. The CDR3 spans 16 residues. CDR3 in DNA: TGCACCAGCAGCCAAGATCACAGCCCTCCGAACACTGAAGCTTTCTTT. This translates into CTSSQDHSPPNTEAFF.

The chain links TRBV7-9 to TRBJ1-2; D unclear. Trimming shortened V by 2 bases and J by 0 bases, and 7 bases separated the two germline ends. Germline values: CDR1 SEHNR, CDR2 FQNEAQ (reference sequence). The CDR3 is 14 amino acids. The CDR3 DNA sequence: TGTGCCAGCAGCTTAATACAGTCTAACTATGGCTACACCTTC. It yields the protein CASSLIQSNYGYTF. Supplemented by reference TRBV7-9 and TRBJ1-2, the full variable domain reads DTGVSQNPRHKITKRGQNVTFRCDPISEHNRLYWYRQTLGQGPEFLTYFQNEAQLEKSRLLSDRFSAERPKGSFSTLEIQRTEQGDSAMYLCASSLIQSNYGYTFGSGTRLTVV.

The rearrangement joins TRBV19 to TRBJ2-2; D call uncertain. V lost 5 bases to trimming and J lost 7 bases, with 5 bases between them. The germline V gene has CDR1 LNHDA and CDR2 SQIVND (reference sequence). The CDR3 spans 11 residues. For the CDR3, the DNA is TGTGCCAGTAGTCCCGTCGGGGAGCTGTTTTTT. As protein: CASSPVGELFF.

V and J are TRBV19 and TRBJ1-5; a possible D gene is TRBD1 (6 bases). This CDR3 contains 15 residues. V was trimmed by 3 bases and J by 7 bases, leaving 16 bases between them. The germline V gene encodes CDR1 LNHDA and CDR2 SQIVND (reference sequence). The CDR3 DNA is TGTGCCAGTAGTATGGGCAGGGGACGCAGCCAGCCCCAGCATTTT. This translates into CASSMGRGRSQPQHF. Looking up the rest from reference TRBV19 and TRBJ1-5 gives the full variable domain: DGGITQSPKYLFRKEGQNVTLSCEQNLNHDAMYWYRQDPGQGLRLIYYSQIVNDFQKGDIAEGYSVSREKKESFPLTVTSAQKNPTAFYLCASSMGRGRSQPQHFGDGTRLSIL.

The chain carries TRBV11-1 and TRBJ1-6; TRBD1 is a possible D gene (6 bases). The V gene lost 3 bases and the J gene lost 8 bases, with 11 bases spanning the gap. The CDR3 has 14 amino acids. CDR1 and CDR2 from the germline V gene are SGHAT and FQDESV (reference sequence). In DNA, the CDR3 is TGTGCCAGCAGCTTGGGGGGGCTGCATTCACCCCTCCACTTT. This codes for CASSLGGLHSPLHF.

This rearrangement joins TRBV5-4 to TRBJ1-1; tentative D call: TRBD1 (6 bases). The CDR3 totals 15 residues. CDR1 and CDR2 (germline): SGHNT, YYREEE (reference sequence). V shed 0 bases and J shed 1 base, with 10 bases lying between them. CDR3 in DNA: TGTGCCAGCAGCTTGGTTCGGACAGAGAACACTGAAGCTTTCTTT. Translation gives CASSLVRTENTEAFF.